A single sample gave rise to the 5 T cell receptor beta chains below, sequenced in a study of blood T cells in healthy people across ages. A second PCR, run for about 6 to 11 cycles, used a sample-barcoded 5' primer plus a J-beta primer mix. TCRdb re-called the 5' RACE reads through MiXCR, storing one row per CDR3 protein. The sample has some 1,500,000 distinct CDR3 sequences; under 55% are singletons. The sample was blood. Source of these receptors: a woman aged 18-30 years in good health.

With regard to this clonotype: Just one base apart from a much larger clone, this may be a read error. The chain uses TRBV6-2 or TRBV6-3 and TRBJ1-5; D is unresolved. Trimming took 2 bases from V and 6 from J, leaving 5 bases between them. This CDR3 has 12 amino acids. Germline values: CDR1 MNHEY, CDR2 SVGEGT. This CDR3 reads CASSYRVQPQHF. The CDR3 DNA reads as TGTGCCAGCAGTTACAGGGTTCAGCCCCAGCATTTT.

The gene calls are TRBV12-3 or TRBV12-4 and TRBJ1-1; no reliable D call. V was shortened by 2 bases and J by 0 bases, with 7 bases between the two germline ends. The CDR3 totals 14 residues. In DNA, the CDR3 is TGTGCCAGCAGTTTAATCGCCATGAACACTGAAGCTTTCTTT. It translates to CASSLIAMNTEAFF.

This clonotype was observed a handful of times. The CDR3 sequence is CASSSSGPANTEAFF. Here the CDR3 DNA reads TGTGCCAGCAGTTCAAGTGGGCCCGCGAACACTGAAGCTTTCTTT. The chain has TRBV28 and TRBJ1-1; D unresolved. The germline CDR1 and CDR2 sequences are MDHEN and SYDVKM. Trimming took 4 bases from V and 1 from J, leaving 13 bases between them. The CDR3 is made up of 15 amino acids. Combining the CDR3 with reference TRBV28 and TRBJ1-1 gives the whole variable domain DVKVTQSSRYLVKRTGEKVFLECVQDMDHENMFWYRQDPGLGLRLIYFSYDVKMKEKGDIPEGYSVSREKKERFSLILESASTNQTSMYLCASSSSGPANTEAFFGQGTRLTVV.

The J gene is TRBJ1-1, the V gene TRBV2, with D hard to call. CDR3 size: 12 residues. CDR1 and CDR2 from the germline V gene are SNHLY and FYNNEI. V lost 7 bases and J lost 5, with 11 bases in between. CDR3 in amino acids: CASTSDVTEAFF. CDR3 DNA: TGTGCCAGCACTAGTGACGTAACTGAAGCTTTCTTT.

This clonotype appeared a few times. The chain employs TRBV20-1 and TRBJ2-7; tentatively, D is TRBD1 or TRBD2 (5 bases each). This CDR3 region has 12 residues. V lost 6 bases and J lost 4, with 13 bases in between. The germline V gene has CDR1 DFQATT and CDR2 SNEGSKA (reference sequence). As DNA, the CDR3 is TGCAGTGCAACCGGGACCAAGTACGAGCAGTACTTC. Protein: CSATGTKYEQYF.